This is a list of T cell receptor beta chains from one sample in a study of cytomegalovirus exposure and HLA in healthy donors. Sequencing used immunoSEQ multiplex PCR; TCRdb keeps in-frame clones, though not all of them. The table shows 150,000 to 200,000 clones, with about 80% occurring only once. The sample taken for sequencing was PBMCs. These receptors came from a woman between 40 and 50 years old in good health and CMV-seronegative. CDR3s include the opening cysteine and the closing phenylalanine or tryptophan. Fields, in order: CDR3 protein, CDR3 DNA, D gene, V gene, clone size, J gene. D genes are given only for firm matches. Size is omitted from some rows. Given values are once, few, many or a class for expanded clones.

CDR3aa: CASGWDRDREGYGYTF
CDR3nt: TGTGCTAGTGGTTGGGATCGGGACAGAGAAGGCTATGGCTACACCTTC
d_gene: TRBD1
v_gene: TRBV12-5
abundance: .
j_gene: TRBJ1-2

CDR3aa: CATSPGYTEAFF
CDR3nt: TGTGCCACCAGCCCAGGGTACACTGAAGCTTTCTTT
d_gene: .
v_gene: TRBV15
abundance: .
j_gene: TRBJ1-1

CDR3aa: CASSLSGVDSPYNEQFF
CDR3nt: TGTGCCAGCAGCTTAAGTGGGGTGGACTCGCCTTACAATGAGCAGTTCTTC
d_gene: .
v_gene: TRBV11-3
abundance: .
j_gene: TRBJ2-1

CDR3aa: CASSLWVGTVNEKLFF
CDR3nt: TGTGCCAGCAGTTTATGGGTGGGGACAGTTAATGAAAAACTGTTTTTT
d_gene: TRBD1
v_gene: TRBV28
abundance: .
j_gene: TRBJ1-4

CDR3aa: CASSEGTSGYTF
CDR3nt: TGTGCCAGCAGCGAGGGGACTTCTGGCTACACCTTC
d_gene: .
v_gene: TRBV9
abundance: .
j_gene: TRBJ1-2

CDR3aa: CASSQQIRTGEKSYEQYF
CDR3nt: TGTGCCAGCAGCCAACAAATTCGGACAGGTGAGAAATCCTACGAGCAGTACTTC
d_gene: TRBD1
v_gene: TRBV7-2
abundance: .
j_gene: TRBJ2-7

CDR3aa: CAWSMRAANSPLHF
CDR3nt: TGTGCCTGGAGTATGAGGGCAGCTAATTCACCCCTCCACTTT
d_gene: .
v_gene: TRBV30
abundance: .
j_gene: TRBJ1-6

CDR3aa: CASVQGFSLDEQYF
CDR3nt: TGTGCCAGCGTTCAGGGGTTTAGTCTAGACGAGCAGTACTTC
d_gene: .
v_gene: TRBV6-1
abundance: .
j_gene: TRBJ2-7

CDR3aa: CASSLVGLAGSYEQYF
CDR3nt: TGTGCCAGCAGCTTAGTCGGGCTAGCGGGCTCCTACGAGCAGTACTTC
d_gene: TRBD2
v_gene: TRBV11-2
abundance: .
j_gene: TRBJ2-7

CDR3aa: CASSILGGNNQPQHF
CDR3nt: TGTGCCAGTAGTATACTAGGGGGAAACAATCAGCCCCAGCATTTT
d_gene: .
v_gene: TRBV19
abundance: .
j_gene: TRBJ1-5

CDR3aa: CASSQGLAYEQYF
CDR3nt: TGCGCCAGCAGCCAAGGTTTAGCCTACGAGCAGTACTTC
d_gene: .
v_gene: TRBV4-3
abundance: once
j_gene: TRBJ2-7

CDR3aa: CASTLAGGTGTEAFF
CDR3nt: TGTGCCAGTACCCTCGCGGGGGGAACTGGCACTGAAGCTTTCTTT
d_gene: .
v_gene: TRBV19
abundance: .
j_gene: TRBJ1-1

CDR3aa: CASSLNPQNTDTQYF
CDR3nt: TGTGCCAGCAGCTTAAATCCTCAGAACACAGATACGCAGTATTTT
d_gene: .
v_gene: TRBV11-2
abundance: .
j_gene: TRBJ2-3

CDR3aa: CASSWQGTKGEQYF
CDR3nt: TGTGCCAGCAGTTGGCAGGGGACGAAGGGCGAGCAGTACTTC
d_gene: .
v_gene: TRBV11-3
abundance: .
j_gene: TRBJ2-7

CDR3aa: CASSESAGLYTDTQYF
CDR3nt: TGCGCCAGCAGTGAGTCTGCCGGACTCTACACAGATACGCAGTATTTT
d_gene: .
v_gene: TRBV10-2
abundance: once
j_gene: TRBJ2-3

CDR3aa: CASSLLSGGAGGTYEQYF
CDR3nt: TGTGCCAGCAGTTTATTAAGCGGGGGGGCAGGAGGCACCTACGAGCAGTACTTC
d_gene: TRBD2
v_gene: TRBV27
abundance: .
j_gene: TRBJ2-7

CDR3aa: CASSQDAGMGKNIQYF
CDR3nt: TGCGCCAGCAGCCAAGATGCAGGCATGGGCAAAAACATTCAGTACTTC
d_gene: .
v_gene: TRBV4-1
abundance: .
j_gene: TRBJ2-4

CDR3aa: CASSTPTGIRDEQYF
CDR3nt: TGTGCCAGCTCAACGCCGACAGGTATCAGGGACGAGCAGTACTTC
d_gene: .
v_gene: TRBV18
abundance: .
j_gene: TRBJ2-7

CDR3aa: CAWRARDPGELFF
CDR3nt: TGTGCCTGGAGGGCCAGGGATCCCGGGGAGCTGTTTTTT
d_gene: .
v_gene: TRBV30
abundance: .
j_gene: TRBJ2-2

CDR3aa: CASSPGGESGYTF
CDR3nt: TGTGCCAGCTCACCCGGGGGAGAGTCCGGCTACACCTTC
d_gene: .
v_gene: TRBV18
abundance: once
j_gene: TRBJ1-2

CDR3aa: CASSIDRRPYNEQFF
CDR3nt: TGTGCCAGTAGTATAGATCGGCGGCCCTACAATGAGCAGTTCTTC
d_gene: .
v_gene: TRBV19
abundance: few
j_gene: TRBJ2-1

CDR3aa: CASSVSGGIAETQYF
CDR3nt: TGTGCCAGCAGCGTTAGCGGGGGAATCGCAGAGACCCAGTACTTC
d_gene: TRBD2
v_gene: TRBV9
abundance: few
j_gene: TRBJ2-5

CDR3aa: CASSAGTPETQYF
CDR3nt: TGTGCCAGCAGTGCCGGGACTCCAGAGACCCAGTACTTC
d_gene: .
v_gene: TRBV25-1
abundance: .
j_gene: TRBJ2-5

CDR3aa: CASSLTAGTSYEQYF
CDR3nt: TGTGCCAGCAGCTTAACCGCCGGGACTAGCTACGAGCAGTACTTC
d_gene: TRBD2
v_gene: TRBV4-2
abundance: .
j_gene: TRBJ2-7

CDR3aa: CASSPDTGTAYGYTF
CDR3nt: TGTGCCAGCTCACCAGATACCGGGACAGCCTATGGCTACACCTTC
d_gene: TRBD1
v_gene: TRBV18
abundance: few
j_gene: TRBJ1-2

CDR3aa: CASSQEIEASNEQFF
CDR3nt: TGTGCCAGCAGCCAAGAGATAGAAGCGTCCAATGAGCAGTTCTTC
d_gene: .
v_gene: TRBV4-2
abundance: .
j_gene: TRBJ2-1

CDR3aa: CASSAGGGTEAFF
CDR3nt: TGTGCCAGTAGTGCCGGCGGGGGCACTGAAGCTTTCTTT
d_gene: .
v_gene: TRBV19
abundance: few
j_gene: TRBJ1-1

CDR3aa: CASSLGLAGDFSYEQYF
CDR3nt: TGTGCCAGCAGCTTGGGACTAGCGGGGGACTTCTCCTACGAGCAGTACTTC
d_gene: TRBD2
v_gene: TRBV7-2
abundance: few
j_gene: TRBJ2-7